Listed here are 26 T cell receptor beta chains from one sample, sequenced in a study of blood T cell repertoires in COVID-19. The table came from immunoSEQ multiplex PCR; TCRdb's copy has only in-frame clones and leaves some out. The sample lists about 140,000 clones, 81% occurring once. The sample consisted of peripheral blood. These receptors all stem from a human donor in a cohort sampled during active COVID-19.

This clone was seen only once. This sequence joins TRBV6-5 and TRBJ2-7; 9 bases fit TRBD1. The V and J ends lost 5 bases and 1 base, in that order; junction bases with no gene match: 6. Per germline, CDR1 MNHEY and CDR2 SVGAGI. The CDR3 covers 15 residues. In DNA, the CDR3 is TGTGCCAGCAGTACCTCGGGACAGGGATCCTACGAGCAGTACTTC. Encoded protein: CASSTSGQGSYEQYF.

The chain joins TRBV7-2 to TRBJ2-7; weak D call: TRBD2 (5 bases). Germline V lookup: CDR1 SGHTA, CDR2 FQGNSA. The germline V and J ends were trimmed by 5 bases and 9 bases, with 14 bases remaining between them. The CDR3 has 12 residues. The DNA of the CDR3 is TGTGCCAGCAGCCTAAGTCCGGAGGCGCAGTACTTC. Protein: CASSLSPEAQYF.

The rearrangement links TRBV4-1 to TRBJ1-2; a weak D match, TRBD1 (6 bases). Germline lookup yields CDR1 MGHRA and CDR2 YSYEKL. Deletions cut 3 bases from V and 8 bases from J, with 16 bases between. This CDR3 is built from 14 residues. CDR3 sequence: CASSHPTGLEGYTF. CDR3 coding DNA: TGCGCCAGCAGCCACCCGACAGGTTTGGAGGGCTACACCTTC.

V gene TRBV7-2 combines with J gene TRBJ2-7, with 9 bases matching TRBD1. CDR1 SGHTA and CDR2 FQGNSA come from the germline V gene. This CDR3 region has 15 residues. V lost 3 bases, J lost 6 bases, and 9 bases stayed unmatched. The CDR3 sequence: CASSFPDRGLFEQYF. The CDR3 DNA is TGTGCCAGCAGCTTCCCGGACAGGGGTCTTTTCGAGCAGTACTTC.

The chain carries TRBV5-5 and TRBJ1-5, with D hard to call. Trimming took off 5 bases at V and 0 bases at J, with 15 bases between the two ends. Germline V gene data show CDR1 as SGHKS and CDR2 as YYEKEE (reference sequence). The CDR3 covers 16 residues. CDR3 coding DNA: TGTGCCAGCAGGATGGTGGGCCAATATAGCAATCAGCCCCAGCATTTT. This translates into CASRMVGQYSNQPQHF.

The CDR3 spells CASSYYGQGLETQYF. DNA of the CDR3: TGTGCCAGCAGTTACTACGGACAGGGGTTAGAGACCCAGTACTTC. The chain employs TRBV6-5 and TRBJ2-5, with 9 bases that match TRBD1. The CDR3 runs 15 residues. Looked up from germline, CDR1 is MNHEY and CDR2 is SVGAGI. With V trimmed by 1 base and J by 4 bases, 4 bases remained unmatched.

CDR3 nucleotide sequence: TGCGCCAGCAGCTTGCGGCTAGCGGGAGGGGGTGAGACCCAGTACTTC. This encodes CASSLRLAGGGETQYF. The V gene is TRBV5-1, the J gene TRBJ2-5, with 12 nucleotides matching TRBD2. The CDR3 covers 16 residues. The germline gives CDR1 SGHRS, CDR2 YFSETQ. J was trimmed by 5 bases and V by 1 base; bases with no gene match: 6.

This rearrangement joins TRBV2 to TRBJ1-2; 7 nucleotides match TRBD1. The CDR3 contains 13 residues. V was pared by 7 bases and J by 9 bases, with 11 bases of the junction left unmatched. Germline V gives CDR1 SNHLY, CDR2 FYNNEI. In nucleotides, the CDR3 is TGTGCCAGCATCGTCGATTCAGGGGGAAGCTACACCTTC. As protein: CASIVDSGGSYTF.

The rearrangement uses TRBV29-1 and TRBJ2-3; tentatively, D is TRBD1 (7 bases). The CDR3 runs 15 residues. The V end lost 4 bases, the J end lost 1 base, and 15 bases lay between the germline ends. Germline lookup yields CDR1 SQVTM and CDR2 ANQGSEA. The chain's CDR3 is CSVGRGQGGTDTQYF. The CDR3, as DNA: TGCAGCGTTGGGAGGGGGCAAGGGGGCACAGATACGCAGTATTTT.

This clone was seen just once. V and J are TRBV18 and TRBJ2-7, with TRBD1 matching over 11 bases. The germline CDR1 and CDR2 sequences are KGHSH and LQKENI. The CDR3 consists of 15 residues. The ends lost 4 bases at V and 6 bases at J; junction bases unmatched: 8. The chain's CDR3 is CASSRTGTGGFEQYF. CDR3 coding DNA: TGTGCCAGCTCACGGACCGGGACAGGGGGTTTCGAGCAGTACTTC.

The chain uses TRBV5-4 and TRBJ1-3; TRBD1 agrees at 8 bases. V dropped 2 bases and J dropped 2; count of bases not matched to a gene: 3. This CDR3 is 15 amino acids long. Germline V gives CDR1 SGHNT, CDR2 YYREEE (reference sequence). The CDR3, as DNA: TGTGCCAGCAGCTTAGACAGGGGCGCTGGAAACACCATATATTTT. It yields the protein CASSLDRGAGNTIYF.

The CDR3 DNA sequence: TGCGCCAGCAGCCCCATACTAGCGGGAGACTACAATGAGCAGTTCTTC. It codes for CASSPILAGDYNEQFF. The chain has TRBV5-1 and TRBJ2-1; 11 bases match TRBD2. Germline trimming cut 4 bases from V and 3 bases from J; bases unmatched to any gene: 6. The CDR3 contains 16 residues. Germline assignment: CDR1 SGHRS and CDR2 YFSETQ.

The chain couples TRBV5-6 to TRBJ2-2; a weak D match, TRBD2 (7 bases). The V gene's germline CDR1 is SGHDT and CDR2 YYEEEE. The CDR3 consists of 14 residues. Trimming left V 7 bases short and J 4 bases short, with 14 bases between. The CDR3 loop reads CASHQGRGTGELFF. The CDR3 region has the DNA TGTGCCAGCCATCAGGGGAGGGGCACCGGGGAGCTGTTTTTT.

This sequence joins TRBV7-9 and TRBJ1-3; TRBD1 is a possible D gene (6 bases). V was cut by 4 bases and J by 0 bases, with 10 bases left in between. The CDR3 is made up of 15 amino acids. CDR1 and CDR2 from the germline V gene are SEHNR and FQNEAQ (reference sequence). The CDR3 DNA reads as TGTGCCAGCAGCTCCTGGACAGTCTCTGGAAACACCATATATTTT. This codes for CASSSWTVSGNTIYF.

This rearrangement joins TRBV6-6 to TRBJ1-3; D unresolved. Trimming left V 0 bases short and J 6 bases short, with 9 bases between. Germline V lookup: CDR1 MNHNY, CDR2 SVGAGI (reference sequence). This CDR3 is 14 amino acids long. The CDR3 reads CASSYSTQINTIYF. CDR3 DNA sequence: TGTGCCAGCAGTTACTCGACACAGATAAACACCATATATTTT.

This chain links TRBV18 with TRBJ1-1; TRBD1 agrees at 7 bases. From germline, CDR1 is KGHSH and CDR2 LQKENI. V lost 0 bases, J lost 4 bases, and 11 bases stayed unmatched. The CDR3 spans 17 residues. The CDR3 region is CASSPPGQPYLGTEAFF. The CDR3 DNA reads TGTGCCAGCTCACCACCGGGACAGCCTTATCTCGGCACTGAAGCTTTCTTT.

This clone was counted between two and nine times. CDR3 residues: CASSFSVQAAHEAFF. CDR3 DNA sequence: TGTGCCAGCAGCTTTAGTGTACAGGCAGCACACGAAGCTTTCTTT. The genes are TRBV7-9 and TRBJ1-1; tentative D call: TRBD1 (5 bases). The germline V gene has CDR1 SEHNR and CDR2 FQNEAQ (reference sequence). This CDR3 is built from 15 residues. V was trimmed by 3 bases and J by 8 bases, leaving 19 bases between them.

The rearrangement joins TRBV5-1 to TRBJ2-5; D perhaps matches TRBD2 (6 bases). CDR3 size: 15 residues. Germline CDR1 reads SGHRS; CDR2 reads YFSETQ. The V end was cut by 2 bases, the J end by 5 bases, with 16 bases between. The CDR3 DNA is TGCGCCAGCAGCTTCTTTAGCGGAGGTTATGAGACCCAGTACTTC. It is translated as CASSFFSGGYETQYF.

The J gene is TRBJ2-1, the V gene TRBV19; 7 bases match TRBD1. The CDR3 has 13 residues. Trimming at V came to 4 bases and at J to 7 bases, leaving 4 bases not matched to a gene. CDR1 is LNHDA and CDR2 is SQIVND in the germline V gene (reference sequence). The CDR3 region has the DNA TGTGCCAGTAGTAGGGGACAGCAAAATGAGCAGTTCTTC. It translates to CASSRGQQNEQFF.

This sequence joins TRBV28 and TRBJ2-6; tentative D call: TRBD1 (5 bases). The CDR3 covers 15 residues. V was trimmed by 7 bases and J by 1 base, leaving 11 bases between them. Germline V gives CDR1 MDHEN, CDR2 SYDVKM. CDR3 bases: TGTGCCAGCAAGGAAAGGGGTTCTGGGGCCAACGTCCTGACTTTC. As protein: CASKERGSGANVLTF.

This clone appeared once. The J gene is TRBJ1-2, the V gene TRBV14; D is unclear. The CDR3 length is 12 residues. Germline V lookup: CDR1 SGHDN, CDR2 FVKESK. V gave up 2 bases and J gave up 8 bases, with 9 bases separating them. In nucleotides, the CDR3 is TGTGCCAGCAGCCAAAGTAGCCAGGGCTACACCTTC. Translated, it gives CASSQSSQGYTF.

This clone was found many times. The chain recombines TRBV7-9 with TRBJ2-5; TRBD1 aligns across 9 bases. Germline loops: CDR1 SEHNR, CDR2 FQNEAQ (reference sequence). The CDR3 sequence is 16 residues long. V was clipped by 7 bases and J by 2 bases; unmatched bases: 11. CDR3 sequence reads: CASTNSGTGRQETQYF. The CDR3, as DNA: TGTGCCAGCACCAACTCAGGGACAGGGCGGCAAGAGACCCAGTACTTC.

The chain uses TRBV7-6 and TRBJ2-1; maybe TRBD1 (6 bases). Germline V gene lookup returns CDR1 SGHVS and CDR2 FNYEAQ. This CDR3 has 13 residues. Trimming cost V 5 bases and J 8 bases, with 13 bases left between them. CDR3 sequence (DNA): TGTGCCAGCAGCACGGACAGTCCCCATGAGCAGTTCTTC. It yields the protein CASSTDSPHEQFF.

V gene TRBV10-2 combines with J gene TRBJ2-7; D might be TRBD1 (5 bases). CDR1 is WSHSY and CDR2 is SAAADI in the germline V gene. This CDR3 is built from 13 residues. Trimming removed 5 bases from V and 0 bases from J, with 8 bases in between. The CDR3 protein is CASSRGTSYEQYF. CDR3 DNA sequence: TGCGCCAGCAGTAGGGGAACCTCCTACGAGCAGTACTTC.

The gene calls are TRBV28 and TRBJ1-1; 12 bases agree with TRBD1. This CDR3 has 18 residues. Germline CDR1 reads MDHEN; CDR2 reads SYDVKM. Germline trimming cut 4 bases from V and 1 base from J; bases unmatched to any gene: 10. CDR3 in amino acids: CASSSPAGQGAENTEAFF. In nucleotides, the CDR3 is TGTGCCAGCAGTTCCCCGGCGGGACAGGGGGCCGAGAACACTGAAGCTTTCTTT.

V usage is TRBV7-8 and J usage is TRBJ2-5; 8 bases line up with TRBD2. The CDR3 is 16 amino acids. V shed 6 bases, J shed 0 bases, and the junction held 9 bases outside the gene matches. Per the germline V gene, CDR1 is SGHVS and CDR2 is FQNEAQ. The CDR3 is CASSTSGGLYQETQYF. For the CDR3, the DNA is TGTGCCAGCAGTACATCGGGGGGGCTGTACCAAGAGACCCAGTACTTC.